The 11 T cell receptor beta chains presented below share a single source sample, sequenced in a study of shared clonotypes between healthy human individuals. Produced via immunoSEQ multiplex PCR; TCRdb's table is partial and in-frame only. The table lists 2 million to 2.5 million clones, 95% of them singletons. Source material: naive CD4+ T cells sorted from blood. Subset defined: CD45RA+ positively selected. Receptor source: a man between 18 and 29 years old in good health.

The gene calls are TRBV10-3 and TRBJ2-2; 11 bases are a match to TRBD2. The CDR3 extends over 18 amino acids. The germline V gene has CDR1 ENHRY and CDR2 SYGVKD. Trimming at V came to 5 bases and at J to 5 bases, leaving 13 bases not matched to a gene. CDR3 DNA sequence: TGTGCCATCAGTAGTGCTAGCGGGAGGCCCCAGGGGACCGGGGAGCTGTTTTTT. Translated: CAISSASGRPQGTGELFF.

The chain has TRBV10-3 and TRBJ2-5; D is undetermined. The CDR3 has 15 amino acids. CDR1 ENHRY and CDR2 SYGVKD come from the germline V gene. V shed 4 bases and J shed 1 base, with 13 bases lying between them. The CDR3 DNA follows: TGTGCCATCAGTGCCGCCCCGGGCGGCCAAGAGACCCAGTACTTC. Translation gives CAISAAPGGQETQYF.

The chain joins TRBV19 to TRBJ2-7; TRBD2 is a possible D gene (6 bases). CDR3 size: 15 residues. Germline V CDR1 and CDR2: LNHDA, SQIVND (reference sequence). The ends were cut back, 4 bases at V and 6 bases at J, with 19 bases in the middle. Here the CDR3 reads CASSRRGGLLGEQYF. The CDR3, as DNA: TGTGCCAGTAGTAGGCGGGGCGGCCTTCTGGGCGAGCAGTACTTC.

The CDR3 nucleotides are TGTGCCAGCAGCGGATTCCTGGGGTACAATGAGCAGTTCTTC. The encoded protein is CASSGFLGYNEQFF. The V gene is TRBV28, the J gene TRBJ2-1; D not certain. V lost 6 bases and J 4 bases, leaving 13 bases between the germline ends. The germline V gene has CDR1 MDHEN and CDR2 SYDVKM. The CDR3 length is 14 residues.

The chain couples TRBV2 to TRBJ2-1, with D perhaps TRBD2 (6 bases). The CDR3 is made up of 13 amino acids. The V end was cut by 2 bases, the J end by 6 bases, with 8 bases between. Per germline, CDR1 SNHLY and CDR2 FYNNEI. The CDR3 DNA sequence: TGTGCCAGCAGTGAATGGACTACCAATGAGCAGTTCTTC. It translates to CASSEWTTNEQFF.

The V and J genes are TRBV30 and TRBJ2-1; 9 bases are shared with TRBD1. The germline CDR1 and CDR2 sequences are GTSNPN and SVGIG (reference sequence). The CDR3 is 15 residues long. J was trimmed by 3 bases and V by 0 bases; bases with no gene match: 3. In DNA form, the CDR3 reads TGTGCCTGGAGTGTACTGGACAGGGGCTACAATGAGCAGTTCTTC. Translated: CAWSVLDRGYNEQFF.

V is TRBV27 and J is TRBJ2-3; 14 bases map to TRBD2. The germline V gene has CDR1 MNHEY and CDR2 SMNVEV (reference sequence). The CDR3 extends over 19 amino acids. V lost 0 bases to trimming and J lost 0 bases; unmatched junction nucleotides: 5. CDR3 nucleotides: TGTGCCAGCAGTTTATCGAGACTAGCGGGAGGGAGAAGCACAGATACGCAGTATTTT. This codes for CASSLSRLAGGRSTDTQYF.

The chain combines TRBV6-1 with TRBJ1-1; D not certain. V lost 8 bases and J 5 bases, leaving 9 bases between the germline ends. The germline V gene has CDR1 MNHNS and CDR2 SASEGT. CDR3 length: 11 residues. Here the CDR3 reads CASDVRTEAFF. The CDR3 bases are TGTGCCAGCGACGTAAGGACTGAAGCTTTCTTT.

This chain joins TRBV2 and TRBJ2-1, with 8 bases fitting TRBD1. The CDR3 length is 14 residues. Germline CDR1 and CDR2: SNHLY and FYNNEI. V trimming: 8 bases; J trimming: 6 bases; junction bases outside the gene matches: 9. In DNA form, the CDR3 reads TGTGCCAGCCACGTGGACAGGGCGGTCAATGAGCAGTTCTTC. Amino acid sequence: CASHVDRAVNEQFF.

The V and J genes are TRBV5-6 and TRBJ2-3, with D maybe TRBD1 (6 bases). Germline CDR1 is SGHDT and CDR2 is YYEEEE. The CDR3 runs to 14 residues. Trimming removed 2 bases at V and 5 bases at J, with 12 bases between. The CDR3 spells CASSFSGVGDTQYF. In DNA form, the CDR3 reads TGTGCCAGCAGCTTCTCAGGGGTAGGAGATACGCAGTATTTT.

The gene calls are TRBV15 and TRBJ1-5; 9 bases align to TRBD1. The V and J ends lost 5 bases and 2 bases, in that order; junction bases with no gene match: 7. The CDR3 has 16 residues. Germline CDR1 LNHNV, CDR2 YYDKDF (reference sequence). CDR3 in amino acids: CATSPRQGVGNQPQHF. The CDR3 DNA follows: TGTGCCACCAGCCCGCGACAGGGGGTCGGCAATCAGCCCCAGCATTTT. The full variable domain, with the rest looked up from reference TRBV15 and TRBJ1-5, is DAMVIQNPRYQVTQFGKPVTLSCSQTLNHNVMYWYQQKSSQAPKLLFHYYDKDFNNEADTPDNFQSRRPNTSFCFLDIRSPGLGDTAMYLCATSPRQGVGNQPQHFGDGTRLSIL.